Below, 13 T cell receptor beta chains from the same sample are listed, as sequenced in a study of post-analysis software for immune sequencing data (dated by TCRdb to 2015 to 2017). Overall results and qualifications from the work: A handful of TRBV segments, including TRBV5-6, TRBV5-1 and TRBV20-1, were significantly more frequent in patients than controls.

Receptors were amplified or captured by PCR. The instrument was an Illumina HiSeq 2500. To reduce PCR and sequencing biases, unique molecular identifiers were built into the TCR beta cDNA libraries. Starting from the raw public reads, TCRdb applied fastp trimming at Q25, assembled clones with MiXCR and retained in-frame beta chains. Under each unique CDR3 protein, matching rows form one entry showing the most common genes and DNA. Within this sample are hundreds of thousands of distinct CDR3 sequences, with around 40% of them counted one time only. The ten largest clones add up to 12% of the sample. These TCRs' antigens remain unknown. Sequenced input: blood. The receptors were gathered from a girl aged 5 to 17 with multiple sclerosis.

The rearrangement uses TRBV7-6 and TRBJ2-7; D is undetermined. V lost 4 bases and J 6 bases, leaving 10 bases between the germline ends. Germline CDR1 reads SGHVS; CDR2 reads FNYEAQ. The CDR3 totals 12 residues. In DNA form, the CDR3 reads TGTGCCAGCAGCTCCCTAGACCTCGAGCAGTACTTC. Amino acid sequence: CASSSLDLEQYF.

The V gene is TRBV2, the J gene TRBJ2-1; 9 bases are a match to TRBD2. V dropped 5 bases and J dropped 10; count of bases not matched to a gene: 24. CDR3 length: 19 residues. Per germline, CDR1 SNHLY and CDR2 FYNNEI. The CDR3 spells CASSKVLSSLTSGLGEQFF. The CDR3 coding sequence is TGTGCCAGCAGTAAAGTTCTGAGTTCATTGACTAGCGGTCTGGGGGAGCAGTTCTTC.

The chain combines TRBV10-3 with TRBJ1-1, with a possible D match to TRBD1 (5 bases). The ends were cut back, 0 bases at V and 2 bases at J, with 10 bases in the middle. CDR1 and CDR2 from the germline V gene are ENHRY and SYGVKD. This CDR3 is built from 15 residues. CDR3 coding DNA: TGTGCCATCAGTGAGTCCGCGGGGCGCAACACTGAAGCTTTCTTT. It encodes CAISESAGRNTEAFF.

DNA for the CDR3: TGCAGTGCTACTAGCGTTCAGTTCGTTGACGAGCAGTACTTC. Residues: CSATSVQFVDEQYF. This chain connects TRBV20-1 to TRBJ2-7; tentatively, D is TRBD2 (6 bases). The germline gives CDR1 DFQATT, CDR2 SNEGSKA (reference sequence). The CDR3 extends over 14 amino acids. V was shortened by 4 bases and J by 5 bases, with 18 bases between the two germline ends.

This clonotype was counted between two and nine times. Sequence at one end of the junction differs from germline and may be a read error. This chain connects TRBV10-1 to TRBJ2-3, with 7 bases matching TRBD2. This CDR3 has 12 amino acids. CDR1 is WNHNN, CDR2 SYGVQD, per germline (reference sequence). The CDR3 nucleotides read TGTGCCAGTAGCGGGAGCACAGATACGCAGTATTTT. Its translation is CASSGSTDTQYF.

This clonotype has just a few counts. The rearrangement joins TRBV12-3 or TRBV12-4 to TRBJ2-6; D perhaps matches TRBD1 (7 bases). This CDR3 region has 19 residues. Trimming stripped 6 bases from V and 0 bases from J, with 21 bases between. The CDR3: CASSRYGGQTISGANVLTF. CDR3 DNA sequence: TGTGCCAGCAGCCGCTACGGGGGACAGACAATCTCTGGGGCCAACGTCCTGACTTTC.

The gene calls are TRBV5-4 and TRBJ2-5; TRBD2 matches 10 bases. Germline assignment: CDR1 SGHNT and CDR2 YYREEE (reference sequence). After removal of 0 bases from V and 1 base from J, the junction contained 3 bases not matched to a gene. This CDR3 spans 16 amino acids. The CDR3 DNA reads TGTGCCAGCAGCTTGGAACTAGCGGGAAGCCAAGAGACCCAGTACTTC. This codes for CASSLELAGSQETQYF.

In its sample, this clonotype was seen a few times. The chain recombines TRBV20-1 with TRBJ1-5; 7 bases are shared with TRBD1. This CDR3 spans 14 amino acids. CDR1 is DFQATT, CDR2 SNEGSKA, per germline (reference sequence). With V trimmed by 2 bases and J by 4 bases, 5 bases remained unmatched. The CDR3 coding sequence is TGCAGTGCTAGACAGGGGGAGAGTAATCAGCCCCAGCATTTT. Amino acids: CSARQGESNQPQHF.

V is TRBV5-1 and J is TRBJ2-1, with 9 nucleotides matching TRBD1. CDR3 size: 14 residues. The V and J ends lost 7 bases and 9 bases, in that order; junction bases with no gene match: 11. Germline assignment: CDR1 SGHRS and CDR2 YFSETQ. In DNA, the CDR3 is TGCGCCAGCTACCCGGGACAGGGTAACTCTGAGCAGTTCTTC. Its translation is CASYPGQGNSEQFF. The full variable domain, completed using reference TRBV5-1 and TRBJ2-1, is KAGVTQTPRYLIKTRGQQVTLSCSPISGHRSVSWYQQTPGQGLQFLFEYFSETQRNKGNFPGRFSGRQFSNSRSEMNVSTLELGDSALYLCASYPGQGNSEQFFGPGTRLTVL.

The chain couples TRBV24-1 to TRBJ1-1; TRBD1 aligns across 8 bases. J gave up 6 bases and V 4 bases, and 6 bases lay outside the gene matches. The CDR3 covers 14 residues. Germline lookup yields CDR1 KGHDR and CDR2 SFDVKD. The CDR3 spells CATSDPSQGAEAFF. As DNA, the CDR3 is TGTGCCACCAGTGACCCCTCACAGGGGGCTGAAGCTTTCTTT.

This clonotype appeared once. This chain uses TRBV7-9 with TRBJ2-1; 15 positions agree with TRBD2. CDR3 length equals 18 residues. Germline CDR1 reads SEHNR; CDR2 reads FQNEAQ (reference sequence). Germline trimming cut 1 base from V and 14 bases from J; bases unmatched to any gene: 15. CDR3 region: CASSLVWSGLAGGRGEFF. CDR3 nucleotides: TGTGCCAGCAGCTTAGTTTGGTCCGGACTAGCGGGAGGGAGGGGGGAGTTCTTC.

V gene TRBV5-1 combines with J gene TRBJ1-2; D remains ambiguous. The V end lost 4 bases, the J end lost 0 bases, and 13 bases lay between the germline ends. This CDR3 is 15 amino acids long. Looked up from germline, CDR1 is SGHRS and CDR2 is YFSETQ. The CDR3 protein is CASSSWASTNYGYTF. CDR3 nucleotides: TGCGCCAGCAGCAGCTGGGCCTCAACTAACTATGGCTACACCTTC. Complete variable domain (other parts from reference TRBV5-1 and TRBJ1-2): KAGVTQTPRYLIKTRGQQVTLSCSPISGHRSVSWYQQTPGQGLQFLFEYFSETQRNKGNFPGRFSGRQFSNSRSEMNVSTLELGDSALYLCASSSWASTNYGYTFGSGTRLTVV.

Only a few counts were recorded for this clonotype. The J gene is TRBJ2-3, the V gene TRBV15; a weak D match, TRBD1 (6 bases). The CDR3 is 13 amino acids. The germline V gene has CDR1 LNHNV and CDR2 YYDKDF (reference sequence). V was clipped by 3 bases and J by 2 bases, with 6 bases between them. Written as DNA, the CDR3 is TGTGCCACCAGCAGGGGGGCCACAGATACGCAGTATTTT. Its protein is CATSRGATDTQYF.